This paragraph covers one T cell receptor (beta chain) sequence. Which antigen it targets is not known. Base qualities are not recorded, but no much larger clone differs from it by a single base. TCRbeta CDR3 regions were amplified from genomic DNA by means of the immunoSEQ Assay, a bias-controlled multiplex PCR. In the authors' own workflow: Within the assay, amplification of reference gene primers was used to estimate how many nucleated cells each sample contained. To quantify the absolute abundance of each unique TCRbeta CDR3 rearrangement, sequence reads were collapsed and filtered. Productive Simpson clonality was computed per sample as the square root of Simpson's diversity index over productive rearrangements. TCRdb's version of the immuneACCESS table is confined to in-frame rearrangements and falls short of the full clone set. An unresolved V gene accounts for under half of the shortfall where checked; the remainder is of unknown origin. That table supplies the V and J calls and clone size; D and trimming were determined from the DNA. The sample table records around 50,000 clones; about 72% of these occur just once. The top ten clonotypes cover roughly 6% of the sample.

The data were obtained in a study of blood T cell repertoires in COVID-19 (dated by TCRdb to 2018 to 2021). Broadly, across the study: Collaborator samples came from the United States, Italy and Spain and covered acute and convalescent phases of COVID-19. Deeply sampled blood TCRbeta repertoires from subjects exposed to, actively infected with, or recovered from COVID-19 were included in the dataset. Samples came from the ongoing ImmuneRACE study (first 160 participants) plus 1,254 subjects from 6 global collaborators. Where available, HLA class I and class II types were obtained from metadata supplied by the sample provider rather than from assay-based typing. The repertoires were released in a freely available public database intended as a resource for research on the immune response to SARS-CoV-2. The prospective study material was composed of cDNA or gDNA derived from T cells, B-cell-depleted T cells, or PBMCs. Sample metadata almost always included a de-identified subject ID, COVID-19 status, age in years and sex.

From the germline V gene, CDR1 is MNHEY and CDR2 is SVGAGI. V loses 8 bases at its end and J loses 10 bases; junction bases beyond the gene matches: 10. From the cysteine up to the phenylalanine, the CDR3 has a length of 13 residues. Only the CDR3 DNA is retained, 39 bases long and in frame from the first base. Paper-wide results and their limitations: The amount of clinical and demographic metadata varied by source and participant and was provided uncurated.

Participants in the prospective study were enrolled through a virtual design, were aged about 18 to 89 years, and lived in 24 United States geographic areas. In the prospective study, participants were assigned to cohorts based on the clinical history participants reported in a screening survey and a study questionnaire. Each participant in the prospective study had whole blood, serum and a nasopharyngeal or oropharyngeal swab collected by mobile phlebotomists. Additional blood draws and questionnaires over an approximately two-month period could optionally be provided by prospective study participants. Before DNA extraction, prospective study blood samples were shipped either frozen or at room temperature.

The chain employs TRBV6-5 and TRBJ1-2, with 10 bases aligning to TRBD1. This clonotype originated in a woman between 50 and 59 years old with acute COVID-19. The sample consisted of PBMCs or T cells enriched from blood (not recorded which). DNA sequence: TGTGCCAGCTACCGCAGGACAGGGGGGGACTACACCTTC. It codes for CASYRRTGGDYTF.